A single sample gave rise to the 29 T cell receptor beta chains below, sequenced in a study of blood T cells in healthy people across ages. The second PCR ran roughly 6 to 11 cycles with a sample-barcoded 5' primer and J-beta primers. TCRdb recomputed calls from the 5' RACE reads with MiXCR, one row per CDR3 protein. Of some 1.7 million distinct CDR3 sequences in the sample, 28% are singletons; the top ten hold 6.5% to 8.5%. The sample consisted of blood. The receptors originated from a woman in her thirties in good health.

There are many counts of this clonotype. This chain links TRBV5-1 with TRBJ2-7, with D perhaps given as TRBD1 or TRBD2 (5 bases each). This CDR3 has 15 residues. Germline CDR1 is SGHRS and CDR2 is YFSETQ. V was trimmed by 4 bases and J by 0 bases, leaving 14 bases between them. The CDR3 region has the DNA TGCGCCAGCAGCCGATTAACCGGGACCTCCTACGAGCAGTACTTC. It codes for CASSRLTGTSYEQYF.

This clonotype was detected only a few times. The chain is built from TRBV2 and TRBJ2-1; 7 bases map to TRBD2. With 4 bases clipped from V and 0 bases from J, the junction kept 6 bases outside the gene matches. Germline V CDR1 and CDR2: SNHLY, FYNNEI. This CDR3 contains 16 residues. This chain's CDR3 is CASSGTRVSSYNEQFF. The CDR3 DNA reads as TGTGCCAGCAGTGGGACTAGGGTTAGCTCCTACAATGAGCAGTTCTTC.

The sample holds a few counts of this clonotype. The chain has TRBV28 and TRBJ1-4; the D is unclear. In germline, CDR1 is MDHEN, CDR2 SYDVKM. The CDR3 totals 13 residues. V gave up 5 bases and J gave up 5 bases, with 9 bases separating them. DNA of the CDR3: TGTGCCAGCAGTACACACAGCAATGAAAAACTGTTTTTT. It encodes CASSTHSNEKLFF.

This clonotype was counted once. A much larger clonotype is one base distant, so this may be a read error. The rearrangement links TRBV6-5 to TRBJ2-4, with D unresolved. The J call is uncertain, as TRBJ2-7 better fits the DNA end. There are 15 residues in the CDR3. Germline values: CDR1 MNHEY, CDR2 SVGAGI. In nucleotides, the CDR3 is TGTGCCAGCAGTTTAGATCGAGACCCCCTCTACGAGCAGTACTTC. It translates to CASSLDRDPLYEQYF.

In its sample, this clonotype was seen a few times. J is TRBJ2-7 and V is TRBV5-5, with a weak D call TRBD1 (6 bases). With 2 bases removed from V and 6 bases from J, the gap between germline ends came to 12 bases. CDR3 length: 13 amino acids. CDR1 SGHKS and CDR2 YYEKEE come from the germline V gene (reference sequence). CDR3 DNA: TGTGCCAGCAGCTTAATCACAGGGTCCGAGCAGTACTTC. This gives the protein CASSLITGSEQYF.

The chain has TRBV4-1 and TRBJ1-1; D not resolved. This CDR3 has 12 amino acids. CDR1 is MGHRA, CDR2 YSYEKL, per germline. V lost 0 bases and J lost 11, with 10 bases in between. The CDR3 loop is CASSQDNRIAFF. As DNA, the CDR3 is TGCGCCAGCAGCCAAGATAACCGTATTGCTTTCTTT.

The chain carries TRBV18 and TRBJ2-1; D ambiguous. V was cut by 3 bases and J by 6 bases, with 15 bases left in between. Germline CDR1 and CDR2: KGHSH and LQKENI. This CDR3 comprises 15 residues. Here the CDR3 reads CASSPLISPINEQFF. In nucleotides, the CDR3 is TGTGCCAGCTCACCCCTCATTAGCCCGATCAATGAGCAGTTCTTC.

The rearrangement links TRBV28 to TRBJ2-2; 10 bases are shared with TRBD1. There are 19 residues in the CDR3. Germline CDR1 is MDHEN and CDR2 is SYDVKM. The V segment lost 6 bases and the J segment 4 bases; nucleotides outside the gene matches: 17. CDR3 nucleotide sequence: TGTGCCAGCAGACTTGAACCCGGGACAGGGGTAGTGAGCACCGGGGAGCTGTTTTTT. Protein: CASRLEPGTGVVSTGELFF.

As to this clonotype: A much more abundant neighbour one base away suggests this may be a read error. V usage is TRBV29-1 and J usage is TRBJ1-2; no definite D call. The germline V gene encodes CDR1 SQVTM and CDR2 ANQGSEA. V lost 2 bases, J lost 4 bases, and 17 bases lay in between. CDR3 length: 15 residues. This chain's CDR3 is CSVEKGQTQVYGYTF. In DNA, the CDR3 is TGCAGCGTTGAAAAGGGCCAGACCCAAGTCTATGGCTACACCTTC.

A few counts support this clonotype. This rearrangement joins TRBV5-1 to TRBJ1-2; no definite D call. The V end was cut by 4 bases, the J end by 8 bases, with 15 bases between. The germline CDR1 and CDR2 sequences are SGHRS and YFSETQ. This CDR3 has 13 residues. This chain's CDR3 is CASSPDVAGGYTF. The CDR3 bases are TGCGCCAGCAGCCCGGACGTAGCAGGAGGCTACACCTTC.

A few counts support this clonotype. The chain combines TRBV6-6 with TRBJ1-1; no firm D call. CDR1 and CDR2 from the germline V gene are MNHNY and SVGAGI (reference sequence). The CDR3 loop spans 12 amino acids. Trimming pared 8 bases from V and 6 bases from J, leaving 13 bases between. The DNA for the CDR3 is TGTGCCAGCTCGATCAGGTATGCTGAAGCTTTCTTT. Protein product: CASSIRYAEAFF.

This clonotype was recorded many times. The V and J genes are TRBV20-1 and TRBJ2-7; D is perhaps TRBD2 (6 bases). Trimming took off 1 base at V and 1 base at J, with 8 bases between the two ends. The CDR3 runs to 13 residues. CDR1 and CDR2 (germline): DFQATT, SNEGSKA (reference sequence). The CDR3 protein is CSARGGVSYEQYF. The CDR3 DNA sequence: TGCAGTGCTAGAGGGGGGGTTTCCTACGAGCAGTACTTC.

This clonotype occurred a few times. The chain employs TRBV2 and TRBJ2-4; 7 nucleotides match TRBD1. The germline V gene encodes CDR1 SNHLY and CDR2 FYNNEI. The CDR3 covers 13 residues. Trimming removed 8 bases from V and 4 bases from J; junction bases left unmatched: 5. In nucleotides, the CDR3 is TGTGCCAGCTTCGGGACAGAAAAAAACATTCAGTACTTC. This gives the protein CASFGTEKNIQYF.

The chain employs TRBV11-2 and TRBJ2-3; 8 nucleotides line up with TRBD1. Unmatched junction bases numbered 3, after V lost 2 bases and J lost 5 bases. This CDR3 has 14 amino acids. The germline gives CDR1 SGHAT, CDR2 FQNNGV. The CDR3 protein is CASSLTTGGDTQYF. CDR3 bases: TGTGCCAGCAGCTTAACAACAGGGGGAGATACGCAGTATTTT.

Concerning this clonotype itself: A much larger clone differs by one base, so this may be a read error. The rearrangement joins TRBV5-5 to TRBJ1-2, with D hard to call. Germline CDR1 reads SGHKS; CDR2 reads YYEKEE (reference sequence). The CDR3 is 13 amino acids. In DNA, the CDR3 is TGTGCCAGCAGCTTGGGATTGTCATATGGCCACACCTTC. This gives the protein CASSLGLSYGHTF.

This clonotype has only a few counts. CDR3 nucleotides: TGTGCCAGCAGGCCCCCCAGGGGAAATCAGCCCCAGCATTTT. Translating gives CASRPPRGNQPQHF. V gene TRBV27 combines with J gene TRBJ1-5; D perhaps matches TRBD1 (6 bases). Trimming pared 6 bases from V and 4 bases from J, leaving 13 bases between. Germline V lookup: CDR1 MNHEY, CDR2 SMNVEV (reference sequence). The CDR3 contains 14 residues.

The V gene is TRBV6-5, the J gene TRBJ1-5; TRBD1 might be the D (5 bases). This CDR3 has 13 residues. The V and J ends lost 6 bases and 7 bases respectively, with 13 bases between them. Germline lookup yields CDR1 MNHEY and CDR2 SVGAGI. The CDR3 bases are TGTGCCAGCAGCGACGGGGCGATCCAGCCCCAGCATTTT. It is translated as CASSDGAIQPQHF.

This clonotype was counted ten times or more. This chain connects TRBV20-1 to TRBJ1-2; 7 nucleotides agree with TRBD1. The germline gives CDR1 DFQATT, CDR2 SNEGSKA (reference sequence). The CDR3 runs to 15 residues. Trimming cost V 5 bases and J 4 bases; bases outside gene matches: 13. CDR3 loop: CSAHIRQGGGYGYTF. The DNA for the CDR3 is TGCAGTGCTCATATCCGACAGGGTGGCGGCTATGGCTACACCTTC.

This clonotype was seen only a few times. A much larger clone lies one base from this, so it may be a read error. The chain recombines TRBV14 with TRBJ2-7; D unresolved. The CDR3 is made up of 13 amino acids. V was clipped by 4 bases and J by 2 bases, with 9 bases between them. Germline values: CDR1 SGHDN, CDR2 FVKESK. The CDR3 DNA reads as TGTGCCAGCAGCCGGACGGACCCCTACGAGCAGTACTTC. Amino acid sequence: CASSRTDPYEQYF.

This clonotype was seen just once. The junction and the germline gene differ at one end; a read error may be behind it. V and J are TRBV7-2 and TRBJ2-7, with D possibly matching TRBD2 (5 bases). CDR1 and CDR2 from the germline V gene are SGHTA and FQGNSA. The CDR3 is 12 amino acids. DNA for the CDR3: TGTGTCAGCAGCTTACTAGGGTACGAGCAGTACTTC. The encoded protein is CVSSLLGYEQYF. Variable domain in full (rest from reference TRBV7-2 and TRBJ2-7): GAGVSQSPSNKVTEKGKDVELRCDPISGHTALYWYRQSLGQGLEFLIYFQGNSAPDKSGLPSDRFSAERTGGSVSTLTIQRTQQEDSAVYLCVSSLLGYEQYFGPGTRLTVT.

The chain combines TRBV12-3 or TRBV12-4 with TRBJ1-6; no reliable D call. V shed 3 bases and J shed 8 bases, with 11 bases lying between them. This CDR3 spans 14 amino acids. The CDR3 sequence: CASSLPGAYSPLHF. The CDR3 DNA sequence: TGTGCCAGCAGTTTGCCAGGAGCCTATTCACCCCTCCACTTT.

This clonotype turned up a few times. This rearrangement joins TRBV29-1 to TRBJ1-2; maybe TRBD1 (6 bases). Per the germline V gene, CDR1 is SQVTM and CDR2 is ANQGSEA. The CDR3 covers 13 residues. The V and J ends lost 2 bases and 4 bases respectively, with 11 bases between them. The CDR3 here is CSVESRGGYGYTF. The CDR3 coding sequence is TGCAGCGTTGAATCCAGGGGTGGCTATGGCTACACCTTC.

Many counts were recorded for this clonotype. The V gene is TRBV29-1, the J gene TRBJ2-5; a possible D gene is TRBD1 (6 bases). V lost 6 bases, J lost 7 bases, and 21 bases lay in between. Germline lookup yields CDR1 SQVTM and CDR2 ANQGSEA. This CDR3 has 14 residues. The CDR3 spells CSVPTFRPGVTQYF. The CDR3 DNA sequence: TGCAGCGTACCGACATTCCGCCCAGGGGTGACCCAGTACTTC.

The CDR3 region has the DNA TGTGCCAGCAGGGGACAGGGTAGCACCTACAATGAACAGTACTTC. Translated, it gives CASRGQGSTYNEQYF. This chain uses TRBV28 with TRBJ2-5; TRBD1 aligns across 9 bases. Germline loops: CDR1 MDHEN, CDR2 SYDVKM. The CDR3 sequence is 15 residues long. Losses at the gene ends were 6 bases for V and 11 bases for J; bases not matched to a gene: 16.

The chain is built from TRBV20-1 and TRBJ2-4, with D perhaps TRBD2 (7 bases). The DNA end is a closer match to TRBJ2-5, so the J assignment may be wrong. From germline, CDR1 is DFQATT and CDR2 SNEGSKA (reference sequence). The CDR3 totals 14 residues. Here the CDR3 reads CSARMGGRQETQYF. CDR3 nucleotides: TGCAGTGCTAGAATGGGGGGGCGGCAAGAGACCCAGTACTTC.

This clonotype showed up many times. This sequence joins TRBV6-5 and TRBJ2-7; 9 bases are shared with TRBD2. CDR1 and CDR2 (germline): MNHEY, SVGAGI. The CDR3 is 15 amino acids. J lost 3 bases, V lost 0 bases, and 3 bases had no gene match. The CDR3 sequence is CASSYSRAGGYEQYF. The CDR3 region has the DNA TGTGCCAGCAGTTACTCGAGAGCGGGGGGCTACGAGCAGTACTTC.

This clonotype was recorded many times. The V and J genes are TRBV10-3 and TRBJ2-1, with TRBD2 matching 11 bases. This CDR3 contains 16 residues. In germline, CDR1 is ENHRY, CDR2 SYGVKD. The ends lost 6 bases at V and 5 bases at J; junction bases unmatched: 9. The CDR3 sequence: CAISRKLAGENNEQFF. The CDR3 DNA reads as TGTGCCATCAGCCGCAAACTAGCGGGGGAGAACAATGAGCAGTTCTTC.

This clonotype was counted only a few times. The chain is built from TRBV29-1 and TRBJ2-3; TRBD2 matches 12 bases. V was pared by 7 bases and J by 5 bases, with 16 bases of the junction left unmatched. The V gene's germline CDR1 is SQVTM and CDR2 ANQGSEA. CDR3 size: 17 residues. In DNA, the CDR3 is TGCAGCGCCCAAGAGGCGGCTAGCGGGAGGGGTAGAGATACGCAGTATTTT. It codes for CSAQEAASGRGRDTQYF.

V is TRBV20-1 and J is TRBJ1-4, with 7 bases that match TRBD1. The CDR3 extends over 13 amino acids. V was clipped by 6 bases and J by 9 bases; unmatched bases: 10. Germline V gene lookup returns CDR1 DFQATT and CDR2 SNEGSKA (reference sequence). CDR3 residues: CSAEDRQNKKLFF. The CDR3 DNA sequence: TGCAGTGCAGAGGACAGGCAGAATAAAAAACTGTTTTTT.